This is a list of T cell receptor beta chains from one sample in a study of cytomegalovirus exposure and HLA in healthy donors. The data were produced by immunoSEQ multiplex PCR, yet TCRdb's version contains in-frame clones alone and is incomplete. The sample lists roughly 150,000 clones, 60% to 80% occurring once. The sequenced material came from PBMCs. These receptors all stem from a male donor in good health and CMV-seronegative. The CDR3 runs from the conserved cysteine through the conserved F or W. A D gene is named only where the DNA matches it firmly. Clone sizes are given selectively: once, few, many, or a class where the clone is expanded.

CDR3 protein: CASSWRDRMNTEAFF
CDR3 DNA: TGTGCCAGCAGCTGGCGGGACAGGATGAACACTGAAGCTTTCTTT
V gene: TRBV11-2
clone size: .
D gene: TRBD1
J gene: TRBJ1-1

CDR3 protein: CAWSRGSGSYNEQFF
CDR3 DNA: TGTGCCTGGAGTCGTGGCAGCGGCTCCTACAATGAGCAGTTCTTC
V gene: TRBV30
clone size: .
D gene: .
J gene: TRBJ2-1

CDR3 protein: CASSWDREAFF
CDR3 DNA: TGTGCCAGCAGCTGGGACAGAGAAGCTTTCTTT
V gene: TRBV5-6
clone size: .
D gene: TRBD1
J gene: TRBJ1-1

CDR3 protein: CSARDSSATFF
CDR3 DNA: TGCAGTGCTAGAGATAGTAGCGCGACTTTCTTT
V gene: TRBV20-1
clone size: .
D gene: .
J gene: TRBJ1-1

CDR3 protein: CASSQSHRDLNYEQYF
CDR3 DNA: TGCGCCAGCAGTCAATCCCACAGGGACCTTAACTACGAGCAGTACTTC
V gene: TRBV23-1
clone size: .
D gene: .
J gene: TRBJ2-7

CDR3 protein: CASSIAWTSGYGYQETQYF
CDR3 DNA: TGTGCCAGCAGCATCGCTTGGACTAGCGGGTACGGGTACCAAGAGACCCAGTACTTC
V gene: TRBV5-6
clone size: .
D gene: TRBD2
J gene: TRBJ2-5

CDR3 protein: CASSLVGGSEAFF
CDR3 DNA: TGTGCCAGCTCACTGGTTGGAGGATCTGAAGCTTTCTTT
V gene: TRBV18
clone size: .
D gene: .
J gene: TRBJ1-1

CDR3 protein: CASSPQGGDYEQYF
CDR3 DNA: TGTGCCAGCAGCCCACAGGGTGGAGACTACGAGCAGTACTTC
V gene: TRBV7-3
clone size: .
D gene: .
J gene: TRBJ2-7

CDR3 protein: CASSPGTGSPSYNEQFF
CDR3 DNA: TGTGCCAGTAGTCCCGGGACAGGGTCGCCTTCCTACAATGAGCAGTTCTTC
V gene: TRBV19
clone size: .
D gene: TRBD1
J gene: TRBJ2-1

CDR3 protein: CSSTGIEQFF
CDR3 DNA: TGCAGCTCCACAGGGATCGAGCAGTTCTTC
V gene: TRBV20-1
clone size: few
D gene: .
J gene: TRBJ2-1

CDR3 protein: CASSLGSGTGELFF
CDR3 DNA: TGTGCCAGCAGCTTAGGGAGCGGGACCGGGGAGCTGTTTTTT
V gene: TRBV7-2
clone size: .
D gene: .
J gene: TRBJ2-2

CDR3 protein: CASSQGAGNYGYTF
CDR3 DNA: TGTGCCAGCTCGCAAGGGGCAGGGAACTATGGCTACACCTTC
V gene: TRBV18
clone size: .
D gene: .
J gene: TRBJ1-2

CDR3 protein: CASSITGLTGELFF
CDR3 DNA: TGTGCCAGTAGTATTACAGGCCTCACCGGGGAGCTGTTTTTT
V gene: TRBV19
clone size: .
D gene: .
J gene: TRBJ2-2

CDR3 protein: CASSQDRTGSGNRLFF
CDR3 DNA: TGCGCCAGCAGCCAAGATCGGACCGGGTCGGGGAATAGACTGTTTTTT
V gene: TRBV4-1
clone size: few
D gene: .
J gene: TRBJ1-4

CDR3 protein: CASSWTGGVNSPLHF
CDR3 DNA: TGTGCCAGCAGCTGGACAGGGGGCGTGAATTCACCCCTCCACTTT
V gene: TRBV11-2
clone size: few
D gene: TRBD1
J gene: TRBJ1-6

CDR3 protein: CSVLAGGETQYF
CDR3 DNA: TGCAGCGTACTAGCGGGAGGGGAGACCCAGTACTTC
V gene: TRBV29-1
clone size: .
D gene: TRBD2
J gene: TRBJ2-5

CDR3 protein: CASSDKGRVPEAFF
CDR3 DNA: TGTGCCAGCAGTGATAAAGGGCGGGTTCCTGAAGCTTTCTTT
V gene: TRBV6-1
clone size: .
D gene: .
J gene: TRBJ1-1

CDR3 protein: CASSPAPPGQGANEQFF
CDR3 DNA: TGTGCCAGCTCACCTGCCCCTCCGGGACAGGGGGCCAATGAGCAGTTCTTC
V gene: TRBV18
clone size: .
D gene: TRBD1
J gene: TRBJ2-1

CDR3 protein: CASSWRTGGYGYTF
CDR3 DNA: TGTGCCAGCAGCTGGCGGACAGGGGGATATGGCTACACCTTC
V gene: TRBV5-4
clone size: .
D gene: TRBD1
J gene: TRBJ1-2

CDR3 protein: CASSYEGAGNEQFF
CDR3 DNA: TGTGCCAGCAGTTACGAGGGGGCGGGAAATGAGCAGTTCTTC
V gene: TRBV6-5
clone size: once
D gene: .
J gene: TRBJ2-1

CDR3 protein: CASDRDTEAFF
CDR3 DNA: TGTGCCAGCGACAGAGACACTGAAGCTTTCTTT
V gene: TRBV2
clone size: once
D gene: .
J gene: TRBJ1-1

CDR3 protein: CASSDRGDTGELFF
CDR3 DNA: TGTGCCAGCAGTGACCGCGGGGACACCGGGGAGCTGTTTTTT
V gene: TRBV6-4
clone size: .
D gene: .
J gene: TRBJ2-2

CDR3 protein: CASSLSAGNYGYTF
CDR3 DNA: TGCGCCAGCAGCTTGTCTGCGGGCAACTATGGCTACACCTTC
V gene: TRBV5-1
clone size: .
D gene: .
J gene: TRBJ1-2

CDR3 protein: CASSLEGLVETQYF
CDR3 DNA: TGTGCCAGCAGCTTAGAGGGACTAGTGGAGACCCAGTACTTC
V gene: TRBV7-2
clone size: .
D gene: TRBD2
J gene: TRBJ2-5

CDR3 protein: CASSNLGLNTGELFF
CDR3 DNA: TGTGCCAGCAGCAACTTAGGACTGAACACCGGGGAGCTGTTTTTT
V gene: TRBV5-4
clone size: .
D gene: .
J gene: TRBJ2-2

CDR3 protein: CASSTGWDRESPLHF
CDR3 DNA: TGTGCCAGCTCTACCGGATGGGACAGGGAGTCACCCCTCCACTTT
V gene: TRBV5-4
clone size: .
D gene: TRBD1
J gene: TRBJ1-6

CDR3 protein: CSVGQGDYGYTF
CDR3 DNA: TGCAGCGTTGGGCAGGGGGACTATGGCTACACCTTC
V gene: TRBV29-1
clone size: .
D gene: TRBD1
J gene: TRBJ1-2

CDR3 protein: CSVNTGETEAFF
CDR3 DNA: TGCAGCGTGAATACAGGGGAAACTGAAGCTTTCTTT
V gene: TRBV29-1
clone size: .
D gene: TRBD1
J gene: TRBJ1-1

CDR3 protein: CASIPHGTSNYGYTF
CDR3 DNA: TGTGCCAGCATCCCCCACGGGACATCTAACTATGGCTACACCTTC
V gene: TRBV5-4
clone size: .
D gene: .
J gene: TRBJ1-2

CDR3 protein: CASGWGQGMNYGYTF
CDR3 DNA: TGTGCCTCTGGGTGGGGACAGGGGATGAACTATGGCTACACCTTC
V gene: TRBV30
clone size: .
D gene: TRBD1
J gene: TRBJ1-2

CDR3 protein: CATGTSGRAADTQYF
CDR3 DNA: TGTGCCACCGGGACTAGCGGGAGGGCAGCTGATACGCAGTATTTT
V gene: TRBV5-6
clone size: .
D gene: TRBD2
J gene: TRBJ2-3

CDR3 protein: CASSTSRTGETEAFF
CDR3 DNA: TGTGCCAGCAGTACCAGCCGGACAGGAGAAACTGAAGCTTTCTTT
V gene: TRBV28
clone size: .
D gene: TRBD1
J gene: TRBJ1-1

CDR3 protein: CASSLSTGYGYTF
CDR3 DNA: TGTGCCAGCAGCTTAAGCACAGGCTATGGCTACACCTTC
V gene: TRBV7-3
clone size: few
D gene: .
J gene: TRBJ1-2

CDR3 protein: CASSASTGGYGYTF
CDR3 DNA: TGTGCCAGTAGTGCCTCGACAGGGGGCTACGGCTACACCTTC
V gene: TRBV19
clone size: few
D gene: TRBD1
J gene: TRBJ1-2

CDR3 protein: CASSYKPGQSGNTIYF
CDR3 DNA: TGTGCCAGCAGCTACAAACCGGGACAGTCTGGAAACACCATATATTTT
V gene: TRBV7-2
clone size: .
D gene: TRBD1
J gene: TRBJ1-3

CDR3 protein: CASSSDTNSGNTIYF
CDR3 DNA: TGTGCCAGCAGTTCAGACACCAACTCTGGAAACACCATATATTTT
V gene: TRBV28
clone size: few
D gene: .
J gene: TRBJ1-3

CDR3 protein: CASSFTSGETQYF
CDR3 DNA: TGCGCCAGCAGCTTCACTAGCGGAGAGACCCAGTACTTC
V gene: TRBV5-1
clone size: .
D gene: TRBD2
J gene: TRBJ2-5

CDR3 protein: CASSLEGQTNEKLFF
CDR3 DNA: TGTGCCAGCAGCTTAGAAGGACAGACGAATGAAAAACTGTTTTTT
V gene: TRBV7-8
clone size: .
D gene: .
J gene: TRBJ1-4

CDR3 protein: CASSLDRVQPQHF
CDR3 DNA: TGTGCCAGCAGCTTGGACAGGGTACAGCCCCAGCATTTT
V gene: TRBV7-2
clone size: .
D gene: TRBD1
J gene: TRBJ1-5

CDR3 protein: CASSELAGGNQPQHF
CDR3 DNA: TGTGCCAGCAGTGAATTGGCGGGGGGCAATCAGCCCCAGCATTTT
V gene: TRBV6-1
clone size: .
D gene: .
J gene: TRBJ1-5

CDR3 protein: CASSSGLTNTEAFF
CDR3 DNA: TGTGCCAGCAGCTCCGGACTTACGAACACTGAAGCTTTCTTT
V gene: TRBV7-3
clone size: .
D gene: .
J gene: TRBJ1-1

CDR3 protein: CSVVGGGPRSYEQYF
CDR3 DNA: TGCAGCGTTGTGGGTGGGGGCCCCCGGAGCTACGAGCAGTACTTC
V gene: TRBV29-1
clone size: .
D gene: .
J gene: TRBJ2-7

CDR3 protein: CASSFPDSSDTEAFF
CDR3 DNA: TGTGCCAGCAGTTTTCCTGACAGCAGTGACACTGAAGCTTTCTTT
V gene: TRBV28
clone size: .
D gene: .
J gene: TRBJ1-1

CDR3 protein: CASSWIRETDTEAFF
CDR3 DNA: TGTGCCAGTAGTTGGATCCGGGAAACCGACACTGAAGCTTTCTTT
V gene: TRBV19
clone size: .
D gene: .
J gene: TRBJ1-1

CDR3 protein: CASSRGGSSYEQYF
CDR3 DNA: TGTGCCAGTAGTAGAGGGGGCTCCTCCTACGAGCAGTACTTC
V gene: TRBV19
clone size: .
D gene: TRBD1
J gene: TRBJ2-7

CDR3 protein: CASRPMGREYNEQFF
CDR3 DNA: TGTGCCAGCAGACCTATGGGGCGGGAATACAATGAGCAGTTCTTC
V gene: TRBV27
clone size: .
D gene: .
J gene: TRBJ2-1

CDR3 protein: CASSAAGQGGAGANVLTF
CDR3 DNA: TGTGCCAGCAGCGCGGCCGGACAGGGGGGGGCTGGGGCCAACGTCCTGACTTTC
V gene: TRBV9
clone size: .
D gene: TRBD1
J gene: TRBJ2-6

CDR3 protein: CSVARGEDTQYF
CDR3 DNA: TGCAGCGTTGCCAGGGGGGAAGATACGCAGTATTTT
V gene: TRBV29-1
clone size: once
D gene: .
J gene: TRBJ2-3

CDR3 protein: CAISDGQVNTEAFF
CDR3 DNA: TGTGCCATCAGTGACGGACAGGTGAACACTGAAGCTTTCTTT
V gene: TRBV10-3
clone size: .
D gene: TRBD1
J gene: TRBJ1-1

CDR3 protein: CASSQEVAGGLEQFF
CDR3 DNA: TGCGCCAGCAGCCAAGAAGTAGCGGGGGGTCTGGAGCAGTTCTTC
V gene: TRBV4-3
clone size: .
D gene: TRBD2
J gene: TRBJ2-1

CDR3 protein: CASGTGVSPLHF
CDR3 DNA: TGTGCCAGCGGGACAGGGGTGTCACCCCTCCACTTT
V gene: TRBV2
clone size: .
D gene: TRBD1
J gene: TRBJ1-6

CDR3 protein: CASRETGNTGNTIYF
CDR3 DNA: TGTGCCAGCAGGGAAACAGGGAACACTGGAAACACCATATATTTT
V gene: TRBV6-5
clone size: .
D gene: .
J gene: TRBJ1-3

CDR3 protein: CASSPGTAYNEQFF
CDR3 DNA: TGTGCCAGCAGCCCCGGGACAGCATACAATGAGCAGTTCTTC
V gene: TRBV7-2
clone size: .
D gene: TRBD1
J gene: TRBJ2-1

CDR3 protein: CSVEDLGGMYQETQYF
CDR3 DNA: TGCAGCGTTGAAGATCTCGGCGGTATGTACCAAGAGACCCAGTACTTC
V gene: TRBV29-1
clone size: .
D gene: .
J gene: TRBJ2-5

CDR3 protein: CASRGRLSSYNEQFF
CDR3 DNA: TGTGCCAGCAGGGGGAGGCTCAGCTCCTACAATGAGCAGTTCTTC
V gene: TRBV6-1
clone size: .
D gene: .
J gene: TRBJ2-1

CDR3 protein: CASSYSPGQGSNEQYF
CDR3 DNA: TGTGCCAGCAGTTACTCACCGGGACAGGGATCGAACGAGCAGTACTTC
V gene: TRBV6-5
clone size: .
D gene: TRBD1
J gene: TRBJ2-7

CDR3 protein: CASSAGGLAGLQETQYF
CDR3 DNA: TGTGCCAGCAGCGCGGGAGGGCTAGCGGGATTGCAGGAGACCCAGTACTTC
V gene: TRBV9
clone size: .
D gene: TRBD2
J gene: TRBJ2-5

CDR3 protein: CASSTRGQLFPDTQYF
CDR3 DNA: TGTGCCAGTAGTACCCGGGGACAACTGTTCCCAGATACGCAGTATTTT
V gene: TRBV19
clone size: .
D gene: .
J gene: TRBJ2-3

CDR3 protein: CAIRASGAPYEQYF
CDR3 DNA: TGTGCCATCAGGGCTAGCGGGGCCCCTTACGAGCAGTACTTC
V gene: TRBV10-3
clone size: .
D gene: TRBD2
J gene: TRBJ2-7